Listed below are T cell receptor beta chains from one sample, sequenced in a study of blood T cell repertoires in COVID-19. The method was immunoSEQ multiplex PCR; TCRdb's version includes in-frame clones alone and lacks a portion of them. This sample has about 240,000 clones, with over 75% found just once. Source material: peripheral blood. The receptors were gathered from a man aged 25 to 45 who had recovered from COVID-19. The conserved cysteine and the conserved F or W are not part of the CDR3 here. Clone size appears in some rows only: once, few, many, or a class for an expanded clone.

clone_size v_call cdr3_aa
- TRBV2 ASSTLAGGKETQY
few TRBV5-1 ASSWETNSPLH
- TRBV18 ASSPGLVNSPLH
- TRBV7-8 ASTIGRDRGNTEAF
- TRBV6-6 ASSRLLAGGMDEQF
- TRBV18 ASSPEDRANEQF
- TRBV29-1 SVDAGSGANVLT
- TRBV3-1/TRBV3-2 ASSQVGTGVQETQY
- TRBV7-3 ASSPTGGPAYEQY
- TRBV5-4 ASSSTSLPYEQY
once TRBV28 ASSFRDLNSPLH
- TRBV5-1 ASSLAPTGTDTQY
- TRBV11-1 ASSPLRDRVYNEQF
- TRBV4-1 ASSRDSLAKNIQY
- TRBV2 ASRVSVGNTIY
- TRBV9 ASRMLTSGGNEQY
- TRBV5-1 ASSLDSDYNEQF
- TRBV5-4 ASSFPSTDTQY
once TRBV29-1 SVQGENEKLF
once TRBV19 ASSSQGNYGYT
- TRBV7-3 ASSIGLAPDEQF
- TRBV7-8 ASSPLSGAATDTQY
- TRBV4-1 ASSQVVGQLF
- TRBV7-9 ASSLSTGRNTIY
- TRBV28 ASSLQGYGYT
- TRBV2 ASRVPPGSGANVLT
- TRBV6-6 ASSRGTGDEQY
many TRBV4-1 ASSHSRQGDYGYT
once TRBV5-5 ASSLKGMDNSPLH
- TRBV5-1 ASSVGTSGHYNEQF
- TRBV5-1 ASSLGGQNYGYT
- TRBV15 ATSRDVFDEQF
- TRBV7-3 ASSPMGQNTGELF
once TRBV4-1 ASSQGLQRESGNTIY
- TRBV10-3 AIGQGNTGELF
- TRBV5-4 ASSSYYGYT
few TRBV7-9 ASSLAEGGAGQPQH
- TRBV5-6 ASSFRSYATFDEQF
- TRBV6-6 ASSPLAGVPDSSTDTQY
- TRBV7-3 ASSPSGPVSSYNEQF
- TRBV11-1 ASSLARRDTNYEQY